What follows is one T cell receptor beta chain and its context. Antigen specificity is unknown. This CDR3 contains 14 residues. V was clipped by 4 bases and J by 1 base, with 11 bases between them. In germline, CDR1 is MNHNS, CDR2 SASEGT. Primers for the PCR totalled 60 Vbeta and 13 Jbeta. Assay: immunoSEQ multiplex PCR; the TCRdb copy retains only in-frame clones and omits some. The sample data list 120,000 to 150,000 clones. The sample is drawn from a study of cytomegalovirus exposure and HLA in healthy donors. Study-level results: In vitro data verified a few CMV-associated chains as specific for CMV antigens. Researchers catalogued roughly 150 TCR beta chains as cytomegalovirus-associated.

J is TRBJ2-7 and V is TRBV6-1; TRBD1 is a possible D gene (6 bases). The sequencing input was PBMCs. The clonotype was recovered from a young woman in good health and CMV-seronegative. The CDR3, as DNA: TGTGCCAGCAGTGCCCTACAGGGTTCCTACGAGCAGTACTTC. This translates into CASSALQGSYEQYF.